The sequence of this T cell receptor beta chain was determined in a study of cytomegalovirus exposure and HLA in healthy donors. In the PCR, 60 Vbeta and 13 Jbeta primers were used. Assay: immunoSEQ multiplex PCR; the TCRdb copy retains only in-frame clones and omits some. The sample has about 140,000 clones, 80% to 90% seen once. The CDR3 sequence is 15 residues long. With 6 bases clipped from V and 4 bases from J, the junction kept 7 bases outside the gene matches. Germline values: CDR1 SNHLY, CDR2 FYNNEI. What was sequenced was PBMCs. The origin of this receptor is a woman in her thirties or forties in good health and CMV-seropositive. This chain joins TRBV2 and TRBJ2-3; 10 bases agree with TRBD2. CDR3 residues: CASSRPSGGADTQYF. The CDR3 DNA follows: TGTGCCAGCAGCCGCCCTAGCGGGGGAGCAGATACGCAGTATTTT.